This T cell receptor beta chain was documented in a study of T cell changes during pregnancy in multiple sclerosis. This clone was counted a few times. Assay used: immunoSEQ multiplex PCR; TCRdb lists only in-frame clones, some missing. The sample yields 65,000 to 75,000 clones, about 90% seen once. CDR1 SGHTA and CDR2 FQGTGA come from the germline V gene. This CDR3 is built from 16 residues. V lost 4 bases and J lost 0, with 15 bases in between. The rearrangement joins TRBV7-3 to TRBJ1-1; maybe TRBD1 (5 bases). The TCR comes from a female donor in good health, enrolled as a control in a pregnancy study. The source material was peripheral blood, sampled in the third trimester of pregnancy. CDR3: CASSSDGAALNTEAFF. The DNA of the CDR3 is TGTGCCAGCAGCTCAGATGGGGCCGCCTTGAACACTGAAGCTTTCTTT.